This T cell receptor (beta chain) was identified during a study of identical twins (dated by TCRdb to the mid-2010s). At the level of the whole study: The study deep-sequenced TCR alpha and beta repertoires from monozygotic twins, unrelated adults of various ages and cord blood to test whether fetal clonotypes persist. To rule out contamination, the twin experiments were replicated at different times with different library preparation protocols. Here is what the overall study found, with its caveats: In monozygotic twins, out-of-frame TCR alpha sharing was systematically underestimated by recombination models, although the models agreed with sharing between unrelated individuals. Invariant T cells such as MAIT and iNKT could partly confound zero-insertion analyses, although diverse VJ usage argued against such confounding for most clonotypes. Because the same donors could not be followed over many years, conclusions were based on cross-sectional statistical analysis. Fewer insertions were carried by abundant cord blood beta clonotypes, a similar but weaker trend appeared in young adult naive repertoires, and no such trend appeared in memory repertoires. A weaker excess of twin sharing was found in beta out-of-frame sequences because the signal-to-noise ratio was lowered by fewer shared sequences. Compared with coincidental sharing between unrelated individuals, out-of-frame TCR alpha sequences shared between twins had an excess of sequences with low generation probability.

Library generation was performed with 5' RACE. The data were produced on an Illumina HiSeq 2000. Template switching introduced a universal primer binding site; the final cDNA contained a unique molecular identifier, enabling accurate counting of TCR cDNA molecules. Specific primers in the conserved constant-segment region were used to synthesize first-strand cDNA for the TCR alpha and beta chains. To control for contamination, every cDNA library carried two barcodes: a SMART-Mk sample barcode plus Illumina barcodes. TruSeq adapter sequences along with Illumina sample barcodes were introduced in two successive PCR steps. TCR alpha and beta cDNA libraries were sequenced on the Illumina HiSeq platform with custom primers. Regarding the original processing steps: Raw reads were processed with MiGEC to extract unique molecular identifiers, and MiXCR was used to determine CDR3 positions. For each individual, recombination models were inferred using an EM algorithm with the repgenHMM and IGoR tools. The analysis of shared clonotypes was done with the tcR package in R, with sharing normalized by the product of cloneset sizes. To study raw recombination free of thymic and clonal selection effects, out-of-frame nonproductive sequences were analyzed. Starting from the raw public reads, TCRdb applied fastp trimming at Q25, assembled clones with MiXCR and retained in-frame beta chains. Merged by CDR3 protein, the rows form single entries marked with the most common genes and DNA. TCRdb's processing, not the authors', yielded these V and J calls. The table for this sample lists around 1.7 million distinct CDR3 sequences; under 35% of them were counted only once. About 0.25% of the sample comes from the top ten.

About this clonotype: What antigen it recognizes has not been identified. No base-level quality is on record; no much larger clone is a single base apart.

V was cut back by 3 bases and J by 5 bases, leaving a gap of 15 bases between them. The CDR3, cysteine through phenylalanine, is 15 amino acids long. The entry retains the CDR3 DNA only, 45 bases that are in frame from base 1. CDR1 and CDR2 (SGHRS, YFSETQ) derive from the germline V gene. Every donor in the study was a healthy Caucasian. The sequencing sample was made of cord blood. The chain was built from TRBV5-1 and TRBJ2-1, with TRBD2 perhaps the D gene, on 5 matching bases. The source of this sequence is a newborn girl in good health. The DNA sequence reads TGCGCCAGCAGCTGGAGGATTGACGGCAACAATGAGCAGTTCTTC. This sequence encodes CASSWRIDGNNEQFF.